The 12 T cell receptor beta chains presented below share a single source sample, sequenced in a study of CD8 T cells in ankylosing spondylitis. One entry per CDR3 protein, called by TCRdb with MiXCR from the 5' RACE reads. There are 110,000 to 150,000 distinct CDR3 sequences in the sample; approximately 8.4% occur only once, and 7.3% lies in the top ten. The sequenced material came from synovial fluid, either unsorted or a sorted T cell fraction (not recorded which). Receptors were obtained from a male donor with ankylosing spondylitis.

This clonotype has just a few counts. The CDR3: CASSQRGRGAYEQYF. The CDR3 bases are TGCGCCAGCAGTCAAAGGGGGCGAGGAGCCTACGAGCAGTACTTC. The chain uses TRBV5-1 and TRBJ2-7; 7 positions agree with TRBD1. The CDR3 is 15 residues long. Germline V CDR1 and CDR2: SGHRS, YFSETQ. V lost 5 bases and J lost 2; bases outside the gene matches: 10. The whole variable domain, remainder taken from reference TRBV5-1 and TRBJ2-7, is KAGVTQTPRYLIKTRGQQVTLSCSPISGHRSVSWYQQTPGQGLQFLFEYFSETQRNKGNFPGRFSGRQFSNSRSEMNVSTLELGDSALYLCASSQRGRGAYEQYFGPGTRLTVT.

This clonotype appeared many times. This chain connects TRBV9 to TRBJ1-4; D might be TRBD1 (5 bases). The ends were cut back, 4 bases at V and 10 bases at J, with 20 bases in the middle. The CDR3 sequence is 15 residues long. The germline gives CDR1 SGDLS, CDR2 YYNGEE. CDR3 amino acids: CASSPRGSPTSKLFF. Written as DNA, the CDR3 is TGTGCCAGCAGCCCCCGGGGCTCCCCGACCTCAAAACTGTTTTTT.

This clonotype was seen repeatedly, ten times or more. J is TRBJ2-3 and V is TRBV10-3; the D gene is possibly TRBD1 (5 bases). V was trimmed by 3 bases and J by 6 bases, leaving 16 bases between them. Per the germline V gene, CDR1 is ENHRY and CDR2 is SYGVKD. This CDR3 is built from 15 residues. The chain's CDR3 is CAISDVRASVDTQYF. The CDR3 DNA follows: TGTGCCATCAGTGATGTCAGGGCCTCCGTGGATACGCAGTATTTT.

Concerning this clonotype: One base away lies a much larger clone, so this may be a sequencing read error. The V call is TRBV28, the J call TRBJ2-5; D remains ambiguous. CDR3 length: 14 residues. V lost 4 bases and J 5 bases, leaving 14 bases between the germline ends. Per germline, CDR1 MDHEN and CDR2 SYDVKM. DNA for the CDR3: TGTGCCAGCAGTTCCCCGGCATTAGGGGAGACCCAGTACTTC. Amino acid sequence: CASSSPALGETQYF.

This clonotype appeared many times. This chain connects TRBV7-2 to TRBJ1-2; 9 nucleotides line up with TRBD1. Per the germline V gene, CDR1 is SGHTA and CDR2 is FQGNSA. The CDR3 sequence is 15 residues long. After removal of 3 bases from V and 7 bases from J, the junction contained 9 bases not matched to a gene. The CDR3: CASSFFGTGLGGYTF. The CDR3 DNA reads TGTGCCAGCAGCTTTTTCGGGACAGGGCTCGGTGGCTACACCTTC.

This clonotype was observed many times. In DNA form, the CDR3 reads TGCAGTGCTAACACTATGGGACAGGGTGGTCAGCCCCAGCATTTT. This sequence encodes CSANTMGQGGQPQHF. The genes are TRBV20-1 and TRBJ1-5; 9 bases agree with TRBD1. The CDR3 spans 15 residues. V was pared by 4 bases and J by 6 bases, with 10 bases of the junction left unmatched. Germline V gene sequence: CDR1 DFQATT, CDR2 SNEGSKA (reference sequence).

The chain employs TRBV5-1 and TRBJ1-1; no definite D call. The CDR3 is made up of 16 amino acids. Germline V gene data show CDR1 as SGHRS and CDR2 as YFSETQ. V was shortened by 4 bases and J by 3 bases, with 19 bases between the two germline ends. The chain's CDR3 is CASSPPLGGLYTEAFF. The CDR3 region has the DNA TGCGCCAGCAGCCCCCCCCTGGGAGGGCTGTACACTGAAGCTTTCTTT.

This CDR3 is CASSPPAGFGEGYTF. The CDR3 DNA is TGTGCCAGCAGTCCCCCCGCGGGGTTTGGGGAAGGCTACACCTTC. The chain couples TRBV28 to TRBJ1-2; D remains unclear. Per germline, CDR1 MDHEN and CDR2 SYDVKM. The CDR3 is made up of 15 amino acids. The V end lost 5 bases, the J end lost 8 bases, and 21 bases lay between the germline ends.

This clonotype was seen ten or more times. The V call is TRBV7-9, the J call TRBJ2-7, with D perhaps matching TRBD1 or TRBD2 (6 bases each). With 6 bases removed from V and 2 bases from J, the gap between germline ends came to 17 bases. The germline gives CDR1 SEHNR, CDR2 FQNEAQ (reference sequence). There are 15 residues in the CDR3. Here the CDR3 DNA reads TGTGCCAGCAGTTCGGCCCGGGGGCACCCCTACGAGCAGTACTTC. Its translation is CASSSARGHPYEQYF.

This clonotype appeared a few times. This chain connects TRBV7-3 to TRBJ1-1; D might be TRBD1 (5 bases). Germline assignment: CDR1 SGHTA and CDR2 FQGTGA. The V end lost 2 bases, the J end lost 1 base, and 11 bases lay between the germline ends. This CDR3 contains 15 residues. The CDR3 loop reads CASSLEGPRNTEAFF. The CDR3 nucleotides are TGTGCCAGCAGCTTAGAGGGACCGAGGAACACTGAAGCTTTCTTT.

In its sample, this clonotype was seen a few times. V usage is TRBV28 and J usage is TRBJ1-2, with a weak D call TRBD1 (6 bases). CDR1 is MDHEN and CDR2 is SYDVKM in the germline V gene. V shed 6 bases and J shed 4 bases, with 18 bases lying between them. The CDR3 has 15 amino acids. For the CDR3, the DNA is TGTGCCAGCAGCCCTCCCATGGGGGGCGTCTATGGCTACACCTTC. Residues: CASSPPMGGVYGYTF.

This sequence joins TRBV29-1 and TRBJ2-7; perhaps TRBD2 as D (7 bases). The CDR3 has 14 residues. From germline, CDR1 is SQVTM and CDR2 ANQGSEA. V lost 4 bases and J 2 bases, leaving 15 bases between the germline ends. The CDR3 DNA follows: TGCAGCGTTGCCGGGGGGCGGGCAACCTACGAGCAGTACTTC. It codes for CSVAGGRATYEQYF.